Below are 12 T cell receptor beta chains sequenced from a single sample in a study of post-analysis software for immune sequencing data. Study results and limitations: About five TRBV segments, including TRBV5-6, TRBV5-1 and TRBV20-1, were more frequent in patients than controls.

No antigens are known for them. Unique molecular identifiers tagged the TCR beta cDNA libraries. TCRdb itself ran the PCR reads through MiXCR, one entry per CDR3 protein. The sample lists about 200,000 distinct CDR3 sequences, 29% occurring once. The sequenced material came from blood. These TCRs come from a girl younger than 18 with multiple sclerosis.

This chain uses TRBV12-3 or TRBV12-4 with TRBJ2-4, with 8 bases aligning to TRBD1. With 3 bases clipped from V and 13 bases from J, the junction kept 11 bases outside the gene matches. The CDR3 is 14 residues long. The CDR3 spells CASSFKTGVHEQYF. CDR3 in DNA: TGTGCCAGCAGTTTTAAGACAGGGGTTCATGAGCAGTACTTC.

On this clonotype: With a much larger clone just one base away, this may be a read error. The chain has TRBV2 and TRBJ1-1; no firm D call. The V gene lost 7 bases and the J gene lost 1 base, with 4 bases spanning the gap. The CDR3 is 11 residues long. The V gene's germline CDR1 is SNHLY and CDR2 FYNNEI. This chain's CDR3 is CASNGNTEAFF. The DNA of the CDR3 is TGTGCCAGCAATGGGAACACTGAAGCTTTCTTT.

CDR3 in DNA: TGCAGTGCTAGAGGAGGGGGAAGGTCTGAAGCTTTCTTT. Its protein is CSARGGGRSEAFF. The V gene is TRBV20-1, the J gene TRBJ1-1; D is perhaps TRBD1 (6 bases). Per the germline V gene, CDR1 is DFQATT and CDR2 is SNEGSKA (reference sequence). The length of the CDR3 is 13 residues. Trimming removed 1 base at V and 6 bases at J, with 12 bases between.

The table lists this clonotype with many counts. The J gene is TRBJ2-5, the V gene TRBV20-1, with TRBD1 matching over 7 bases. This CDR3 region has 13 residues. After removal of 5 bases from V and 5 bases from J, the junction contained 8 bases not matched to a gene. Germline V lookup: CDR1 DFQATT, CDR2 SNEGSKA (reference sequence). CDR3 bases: TGCAGTGCTCCCACAGGGGTTGGGGAGACCCAGTACTTC. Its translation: CSAPTGVGETQYF.

The CDR3 coding sequence is TGTGCCAGCTCACCCAATTTCGGGACAGCCTTCTACGAGCAGTACTTC. Residues: CASSPNFGTAFYEQYF. The V gene is TRBV18, the J gene TRBJ2-4, with 7 bases matching TRBD1. The J call could be wrong; TRBJ2-7 is a better fit for the DNA end. The CDR3 is 16 amino acids. The germline gives CDR1 KGHSH, CDR2 LQKENI.

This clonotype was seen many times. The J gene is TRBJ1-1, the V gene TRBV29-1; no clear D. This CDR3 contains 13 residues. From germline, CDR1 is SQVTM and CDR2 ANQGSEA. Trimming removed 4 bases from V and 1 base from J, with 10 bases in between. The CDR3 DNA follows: TGCAGCGTTGCGGCGACCCCGAACACTGAAGCTTTCTTT. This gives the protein CSVAATPNTEAFF. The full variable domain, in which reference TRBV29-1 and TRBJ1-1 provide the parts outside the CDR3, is SAVISQKPSRDICQRGTSLTIQCQVDSQVTMMFWYRQQPGQSLTLIATANQGSEATYESGFVIDKFPISRPNLTFSTLTVSNMSPEDSSIYLCSVAATPNTEAFFGQGTRLTVV.

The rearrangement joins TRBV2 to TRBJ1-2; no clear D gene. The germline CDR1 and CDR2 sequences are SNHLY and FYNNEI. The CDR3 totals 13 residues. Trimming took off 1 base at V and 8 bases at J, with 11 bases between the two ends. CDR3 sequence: CASSEELKMGYTF. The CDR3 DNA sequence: TGTGCCAGCAGTGAAGAATTAAAGATGGGCTACACCTTC.

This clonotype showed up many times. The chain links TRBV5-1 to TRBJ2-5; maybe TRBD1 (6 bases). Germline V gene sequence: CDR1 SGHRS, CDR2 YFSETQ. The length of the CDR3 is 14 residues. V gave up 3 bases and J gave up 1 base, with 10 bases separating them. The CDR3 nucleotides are TGCGCCAGCAGCTGGGACACCGCCCAAGAGACCCAGTACTTC. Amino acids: CASSWDTAQETQYF.

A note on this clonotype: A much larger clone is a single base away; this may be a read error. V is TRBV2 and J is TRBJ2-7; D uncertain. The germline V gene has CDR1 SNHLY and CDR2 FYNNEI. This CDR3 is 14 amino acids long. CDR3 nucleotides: TGTGCCGGCAGTGACTGGGGTTTTGATTACGAGCAGTACTTC. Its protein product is CAGSDWGFDYEQYF.

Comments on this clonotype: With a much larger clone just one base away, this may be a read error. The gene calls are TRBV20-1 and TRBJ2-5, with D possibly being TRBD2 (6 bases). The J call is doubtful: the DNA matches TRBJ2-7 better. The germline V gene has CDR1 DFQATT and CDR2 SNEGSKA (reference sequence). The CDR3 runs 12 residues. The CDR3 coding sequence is TGCAGTGTCCGAGGGACTCGTTACGAGCAGTACTTC. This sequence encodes CSVRGTRYEQYF.

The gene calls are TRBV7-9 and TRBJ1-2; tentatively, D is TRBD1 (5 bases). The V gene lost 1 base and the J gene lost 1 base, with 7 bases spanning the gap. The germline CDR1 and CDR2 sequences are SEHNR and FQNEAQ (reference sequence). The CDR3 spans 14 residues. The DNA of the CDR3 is TGTGCCAGCAGCTTAGGACAGATTAACTATGGCTACACCTTC. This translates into CASSLGQINYGYTF.

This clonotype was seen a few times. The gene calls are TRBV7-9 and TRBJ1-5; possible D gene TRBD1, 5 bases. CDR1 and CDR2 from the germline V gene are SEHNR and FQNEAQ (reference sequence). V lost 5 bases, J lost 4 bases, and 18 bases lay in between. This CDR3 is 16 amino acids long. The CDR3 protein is CASSPSVGGVNQPQHF. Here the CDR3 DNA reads TGTGCCAGCAGCCCATCCGTGGGGGGGGTTAATCAGCCCCAGCATTTT.